The source of this T cell receptor beta chain is a study of beta chain features in type 1 diabetes. About the study: Patients shared similar age, gender and cell yields with healthy donors.

General study points: Patients with type 1 diabetes showed fewer VDJ junction insertions and more deletions.

This clone was counted only a few times. What it binds is unknown. The investigators reverse transcribed all of the isolated RNA, so they sequenced expressed TCRB transcripts. Regulatory, naive and central memory T cell samples averaged about 3.57 million reads. Only in-frame clones appear in the TCRdb table, and some are missing; sequencing was by immunoSEQ multiplex PCR. This sample has 350,000 to 400,000 clones, with less than 15% found just once. Germline V gene lookup returns CDR1 SQVTM and CDR2 ANQGSEA. V dropped 7 bases and J dropped 4; count of bases not matched to a gene: 9. The CDR3 spans 14 residues.

Sample: naive CD4+ T cells from blood. The chain employs TRBV29-1 and TRBJ2-3; TRBD2 agrees at 9 bases. The clonotype originates from a woman aged 18-35 years in good health. CDR3 DNA: TGCAGCGCGGACCTAGCGGGACGGGCAGATACGCAGTATTTT. This codes for CSADLAGRADTQYF.